This TCR beta chain was recorded in a study of cytomegalovirus exposure and HLA in healthy donors. Overall study results and limits: Equally common other TCR beta chains were less clonally expanded than HLA-associated ones, a later analysis found. As was reported, the classifier diagnosed cytomegalovirus status with high specificity and sensitivity. Accurate prediction of most subjects' HLA-A and HLA-B alleles from TCR beta sequences was reported.

All the people who gave samples were healthy bone marrow donors. CDR3 size: 14 residues. CDR1 and CDR2 from the germline V gene are SQVTM and ANQGSEA. Trimming took off 6 bases at V and 3 bases at J, with 14 bases between the two ends. Concerning this clone itself: Its antigen is as yet unknown.

The primer mix had 60 Vbeta and 13 Jbeta primers. Produced via immunoSEQ multiplex PCR; TCRdb's table is partial and in-frame only. The data contain 65,000 to 85,000 clones, around 86% of them seen just once; the ten biggest clones take up 2%. The rearrangement links TRBV29-1 to TRBJ1-4; tentative D call: TRBD1 (5 bases). The sequencing input was PBMCs. The receptor was derived from a woman in her 30s in good health and CMV-seronegative. The CDR3 spells CSVPRGGANEKLFF. In nucleotides, the CDR3 is TGCAGCGTGCCCCGGGGGGGTGCTAATGAAAAACTGTTTTTT. Drawing the rest from reference TRBV29-1 and TRBJ1-4, the complete variable domain is SAVISQKPSRDICQRGTSLTIQCQVDSQVTMMFWYRQQPGQSLTLIATANQGSEATYESGFVIDKFPISRPNLTFSTLTVSNMSPEDSSIYLCSVPRGGANEKLFFGSGTQLSVL.